The sequence of this T cell receptor beta chain was determined in a study of T cells in Graves' hyperthyroidism and ophthalmopathy. In this sample, this clonotype turned up many times. The CDR3 totals 16 residues. Germline V lookup: CDR1 SGHTA, CDR2 FQGTGA. Deletions cut 5 bases from V and 4 bases from J, with 17 bases between. From RNA transcripts, TCR beta CDR3 regions were amplified. In the first-round RT-PCR of the TCR CDR3, the HTBI primer set was used. TCRdb re-derived calls from the multiplex PCR reads in MiXCR, one entry per CDR3 protein. The data hold fewer than 400,000 distinct CDR3 sequences, with approximately 25% observed a single time. Over 18 months, lack of ophthalmopathy progression marked Graves' hyperthyroidism as stable. Hyperthyroidism had been newly diagnosed in patients aged 18 to 65, and its duration was under 2 months. Fresh 10 ml peripheral blood yielded PBMCs.

This clonotype was obtained from a man aged 50 or older with Graves' hyperthyroidism. The chain has TRBV7-3 and TRBJ2-2, with D perhaps being TRBD1 or TRBD2 (6 bases each). The specimen sequenced was blood. The CDR3 sequence: CASSPRVGGPTGELFF. CDR3 in DNA: TGTGCCAGCAGCCCCCGAGTCGGGGGCCCCACCGGGGAGCTGTTTTTT. The full variable domain, completed using reference TRBV7-3 and TRBJ2-2, is GAGVSQTPSNKVTEKGKYVELRCDPISGHTALYWYRQSLGQGPEFLIYFQGTGAADDSGLPNDRFFAVRPEGSVSTLKIQRTERGDSAVYLCASSPRVGGPTGELFFGEGSRLTVL.